This T cell receptor (beta chain) was captured in a study of T cells after yellow fever vaccination. Study background: Where fractions had low cell numbers, libraries were prepared from them with the SMART-Seq v4 Ultra Low Input RNA kit. Whole-study findings and limits: A minor fraction of clonotypes spanned both CD4 and CD8 compartments. Repertoires obtained by FACS sorting could include abundant clonotypes that entered as contaminants from the bulk population.

This clonotype was picked up many times. Its antigen is not identified. The study made its TCR cDNA through 5'RACE template switching. That step introduced a universal primer site along with UMIs. One entry per CDR3 protein results from TCRdb running MiXCR on the 5' RACE reads. The data hold hundreds of thousands of distinct CDR3 sequences, with around an eighth observed a single time. Trimming removed 3 bases at V and 0 bases at J, with 12 bases between. From germline, CDR1 is MDHEN and CDR2 SYDVKM. The length of the CDR3 is 16 residues. The material was PBMCs, obtained on the day of the yellow fever booster vaccination. The chain recombines TRBV28 with TRBJ2-1; D is unresolved. The sequence was collected from a man aged 25-45 years who received the YFV17D yellow fever vaccine. The CDR3 here is CASSLSGPGSYNEQFF. The CDR3 DNA sequence: TGTGCCAGCAGTTTGTCTGGGCCTGGCTCCTACAATGAGCAGTTCTTC.